One and the same sample provided the 15 T cell receptor beta chains below, sequenced in a study of blood T cell repertoires in COVID-19. Clones were read by immunoSEQ multiplex PCR, and TCRdb kept only the in-frame ones, dropping some. The sample consists of around 190,000 clones, about 80% of them appearing once. Sequenced sample: peripheral blood. These receptors were taken from a woman in her forties or fifties with active or convalescent COVID-19.

This clone was observed a single time. The rearrangement joins TRBV5-1 to TRBJ2-5, with D possibly being TRBD2 (6 bases). Deletions cut 4 bases from V and 0 bases from J, with 19 bases between. This CDR3 contains 17 residues. Germline V gives CDR1 SGHRS, CDR2 YFSETQ. The CDR3 is CASSTSHFRGNQETQYF. CDR3 nucleotides: TGCGCCAGCAGCACATCTCATTTTCGGGGGAACCAAGAGACCCAGTACTTC.

This clone has a single count. The chain recombines TRBV7-8 with TRBJ1-5, with a weak D call TRBD1 (5 bases). The CDR3 sequence is 14 residues long. In germline, CDR1 is SGHVS, CDR2 FQNEAQ. V was trimmed by 8 bases and J by 0 bases, leaving 11 bases between them. The DNA for the CDR3 is TGTGCCAGCGCTGGGGCACATAGCAATCAGCCCCAGCATTTT. The encoded protein is CASAGAHSNQPQHF.

The CDR3 coding sequence is TGCGCCAGCAGCCCGGGACAGGCTTACAATGAGCAGTTCTTC. Its protein is CASSPGQAYNEQFF. This chain joins TRBV5-1 and TRBJ2-1; 8 nucleotides agree with TRBD1. Germline V gene data show CDR1 as SGHRS and CDR2 as YFSETQ. With V trimmed by 4 bases and J by 4 bases, 4 bases remained unmatched. The CDR3 has 14 amino acids.

This chain links TRBV4-1 with TRBJ1-5; D gene unclear. The germline V gene encodes CDR1 MGHRA and CDR2 YSYEKL. Trimming shortened V by 3 bases and J by 5 bases, and 17 bases separated the two germline ends. This CDR3 region has 16 residues. CDR3 sequence (DNA): TGCGCCAGCAGCCATCCCTTGGGAGGGCGGCATCAGCCCCAGCATTTT. As protein: CASSHPLGGRHQPQHF.

The chain uses TRBV28 and TRBJ1-1; TRBD1 agrees at 7 bases. CDR3 size: 12 residues. V was clipped by 10 bases and J by 4 bases; unmatched bases: 6. Germline values: CDR1 MDHEN, CDR2 SYDVKM. This CDR3 is CAIKDRVTEAFF. CDR3 nucleotides: TGTGCCATTAAAGACAGGGTCACTGAAGCTTTCTTT.

The chain is built from TRBV10-3 and TRBJ2-1; 9 bases are shared with TRBD2. V lost 10 bases to trimming and J lost 2 bases; unmatched junction nucleotides: 9. The CDR3 has 15 amino acids. The germline gives CDR1 ENHRY, CDR2 SYGVKD. DNA of the CDR3: TGTGCCACGTATAGCGGGAGCACCGCCTACAATGAGCAGTTCTTC. This gives the protein CATYSGSTAYNEQFF.

This clone has only one observation. V is TRBV4-3 and J is TRBJ1-4; 8 bases match TRBD1. The V gene end was trimmed by 0 bases and the J gene end by 5 bases; junction bases not matched to a gene: 8. The length of the CDR3 is 17 residues. From germline, CDR1 is LGHNA and CDR2 YSLEER. The CDR3 DNA reads TGCGCCAGCAGCCAAGAACCTCGGACAGGGTCGAATGAAAAACTGTTTTTT. It yields the protein CASSQEPRTGSNEKLFF.

The chain links TRBV15 to TRBJ1-4; no reliable D call. V lost 5 bases, J lost 2 bases, and 15 bases lay in between. Germline values: CDR1 LNHNV, CDR2 YYDKDF (reference sequence). CDR3 length: 16 amino acids. The CDR3 loop is CATSPEVPGTNEKLFF. The CDR3 bases are TGTGCCACCAGCCCCGAGGTCCCGGGGACTAATGAAAAACTGTTTTTT.

V gene TRBV29-1 combines with J gene TRBJ2-7; 8 positions agree with TRBD1. Germline V gives CDR1 SQVTM, CDR2 ANQGSEA. This CDR3 contains 15 residues. The junction had 9 bases not matched to a gene; V was cut back by 1 base and J by 4 bases. CDR3 bases: TGCAGCGTTGAAGGAGGGGGGACAGGAGCATACGAGCAGTACTTC. Translation gives CSVEGGGTGAYEQYF.

The chain employs TRBV7-3 and TRBJ2-1; TRBD2 is a possible D gene (5 bases). Trimming removed 0 bases from V and 2 bases from J, with 8 bases in between. CDR1 is SGHTA and CDR2 is FQGTGA in the germline V gene. The CDR3 sequence is 15 residues long. The CDR3 sequence is CASSLTGSTYNEQFF. The CDR3 DNA follows: TGTGCCAGCAGCTTAACAGGGAGCACCTACAATGAGCAGTTCTTC.

The rearrangement joins TRBV10-3 to TRBJ2-3; 11 positions match TRBD2. This CDR3 is built from 17 residues. CDR1 is ENHRY, CDR2 SYGVKD, per germline. V lost 3 bases to trimming and J lost 6 bases; unmatched junction nucleotides: 11. The CDR3 is CAISDTSASGGRDTQYF. The CDR3 DNA reads as TGTGCCATCAGTGACACGTCGGCTAGCGGGGGGAGGGATACGCAGTATTTT.

V usage is TRBV7-2 and J usage is TRBJ2-2; the D gene is possibly TRBD1 (6 bases). This CDR3 is 18 amino acids long. Germline CDR1 is SGHTA and CDR2 is FQGNSA. Deletions cut 2 bases from V and 3 bases from J, with 19 bases between. CDR3 loop: CASSLWFGGAMHTGELFF. The CDR3, as DNA: TGTGCCAGCAGCTTATGGTTTGGGGGCGCAATGCACACCGGGGAGCTGTTTTTT.

V is TRBV10-3 and J is TRBJ2-7, with 8 bases lining up with TRBD1. V gave up 6 bases and J gave up 7 bases; unmatched junction bases: 11. There are 14 residues in the CDR3. CDR1 is ENHRY, CDR2 SYGVKD, per germline. The CDR3 is CAIRPGTGSVEQYF. The CDR3 nucleotides read TGTGCCATCAGGCCGGGGACAGGCTCTGTAGAGCAGTACTTC.

This rearrangement joins TRBV19 to TRBJ1-3, with 9 bases fitting TRBD1. The CDR3 runs 16 residues. Losses at the gene ends were 7 bases for V and 0 bases for J; bases not matched to a gene: 7. In germline, CDR1 is LNHDA, CDR2 SQIVND (reference sequence). This CDR3 reads CASTRDRASSGNTIYF. DNA for the CDR3: TGTGCCAGTACCCGGGACAGGGCAAGCTCTGGAAACACCATATATTTT.

The rearrangement links TRBV15 to TRBJ2-7, with D maybe TRBD2 (6 bases). CDR1 is LNHNV, CDR2 YYDKDF, per germline (reference sequence). The CDR3 totals 16 residues. V was pared by 0 bases and J by 0 bases, with 12 bases between. The CDR3 DNA reads TGTGCCACCAGCAGAGAGGGGGGAGGAAACTCCTACGAGCAGTACTTC. It codes for CATSREGGGNSYEQYF.